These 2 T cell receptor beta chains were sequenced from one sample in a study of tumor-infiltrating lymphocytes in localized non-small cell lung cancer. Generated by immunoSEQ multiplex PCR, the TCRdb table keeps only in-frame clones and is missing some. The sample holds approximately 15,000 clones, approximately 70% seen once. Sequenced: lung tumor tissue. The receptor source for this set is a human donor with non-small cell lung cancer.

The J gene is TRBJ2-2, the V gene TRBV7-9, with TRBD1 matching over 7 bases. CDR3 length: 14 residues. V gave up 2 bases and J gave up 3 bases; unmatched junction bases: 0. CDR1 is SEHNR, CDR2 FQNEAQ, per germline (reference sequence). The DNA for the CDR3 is TGTGCCAGCAGCTTACAGGGGGACACCGGGGAGCTGTTTTTT. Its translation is CASSLQGDTGELFF. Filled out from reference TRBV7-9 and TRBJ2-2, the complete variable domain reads DTGVSQNPRHKITKRGQNVTFRCDPISEHNRLYWYRQTLGQGPEFLTYFQNEAQLEKSRLLSDRFSAERPKGSFSTLEIQRTEQGDSAMYLCASSLQGDTGELFFGEGSRLTVL.

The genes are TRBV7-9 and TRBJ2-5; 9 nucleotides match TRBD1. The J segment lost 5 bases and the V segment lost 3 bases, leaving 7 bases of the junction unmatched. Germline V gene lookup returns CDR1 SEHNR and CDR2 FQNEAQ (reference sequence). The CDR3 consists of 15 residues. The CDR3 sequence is CASSLTGTGLETQYF. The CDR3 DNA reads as TGTGCCAGCAGCTTGACCGGGACAGGGCTCGAGACCCAGTACTTC.